What follows are 5 T cell receptor beta chains derived from one specimen sequenced in a study of blood T cell repertoires in COVID-19. Clones were read by immunoSEQ multiplex PCR, and TCRdb kept only the in-frame ones, dropping some. The table shows 150,000 to 200,000 clones, with approximately 81% occurring only once. Specimen: peripheral blood. These receptors came from a man aged 40-49 years with acute or convalescent COVID-19.

The chain has TRBV10-3 and TRBJ2-7, with 8 nucleotides matching TRBD1. The length of the CDR3 is 15 residues. Germline V CDR1 and CDR2: ENHRY, SYGVKD. After removal of 0 bases from V and 7 bases from J, the junction contained 8 bases not matched to a gene. CDR3 sequence: CAISESDRGHWEQYF. The CDR3 DNA follows: TGTGCCATCAGTGAGTCTGACAGGGGCCACTGGGAGCAGTACTTC.

The chain has TRBV30 and TRBJ1-2; 7 bases line up with TRBD1. The V gene's germline CDR1 is GTSNPN and CDR2 SVGIG (reference sequence). V lost 1 base and J lost 8; bases outside the gene matches: 4. The CDR3 has 12 amino acids. The CDR3 region is CAWSGTGEGYTF. CDR3 sequence (DNA): TGTGCCTGGAGTGGCACAGGGGAGGGCTACACCTTC.

V is TRBV5-1 and J is TRBJ2-1; perhaps TRBD2 as D (6 bases). The length of the CDR3 is 15 residues. Trimming pared 1 base from V and 5 bases from J, leaving 13 bases between. The germline gives CDR1 SGHRS, CDR2 YFSETQ. Written as DNA, the CDR3 is TGCGCCAGCAGCTTGTTCGGGGCTAGCGACAATGAGCAGTTCTTC. Protein sequence: CASSLFGASDNEQFF.

This sequence joins TRBV5-1 and TRBJ2-7; D may be TRBD2 (6 bases). Germline CDR1 SGHRS, CDR2 YFSETQ. Between the trimmed V and J ends, which lost 6 bases and 5 bases, there was a span of 15 bases. The CDR3 covers 13 residues. Here the CDR3 reads CASKVPRGNEQYF. For the CDR3, the DNA is TGCGCCAGCAAAGTGCCTCGGGGGAACGAGCAGTACTTC.

V gene TRBV5-6 combines with J gene TRBJ2-1; no definite D call. The V end was cut by 4 bases, the J end by 0 bases, with 8 bases between. This CDR3 contains 14 residues. The germline V gene has CDR1 SGHDT and CDR2 YYEEEE. The CDR3 DNA is TGTGCCAGCAGCCGTCGGGTCTCCTACAATGAGCAGTTCTTC. Translated, it gives CASSRRVSYNEQFF.